This T cell receptor (beta chain) was recorded in a study of T cells after somatic rescue of genetic block. The repertoire was sequenced with immunoSEQ multiplex PCR; TCRdb's copy has only in-frame clones and lacks some. The data contain some 90,000 clones, about 87% of them seen just once; the ten biggest clones take up around 1.6%. The receptor was derived from a woman aged 18 to 35. The sample taken for sequencing was peripheral blood mononuclear cells (PBMCs).

The CDR3 DNA is TGCGCCAGCAGCTTGGTGAGTGGCAGCTACACTGAAGCTTTCTTT. Translation gives CASSLVSGSYTEAFF. This chain uses TRBV5-1 with TRBJ1-1; D gene uncertain. Trimming shortened V by 0 bases and J by 3 bases, and 12 bases separated the two germline ends. Germline assignment: CDR1 SGHRS and CDR2 YFSETQ. The CDR3 is 15 amino acids.